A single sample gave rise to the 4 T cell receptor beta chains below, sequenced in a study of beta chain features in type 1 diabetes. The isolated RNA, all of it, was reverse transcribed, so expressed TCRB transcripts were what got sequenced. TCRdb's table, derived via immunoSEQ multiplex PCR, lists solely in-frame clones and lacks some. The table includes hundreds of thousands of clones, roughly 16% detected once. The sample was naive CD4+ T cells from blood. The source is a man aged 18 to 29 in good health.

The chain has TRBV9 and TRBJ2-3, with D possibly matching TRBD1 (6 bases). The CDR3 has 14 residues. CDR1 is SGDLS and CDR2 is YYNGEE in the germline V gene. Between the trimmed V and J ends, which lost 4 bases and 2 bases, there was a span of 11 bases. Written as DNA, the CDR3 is TGTGCCAGCAGCCCTCAGGGGCCCACAGATACGCAGTATTTT. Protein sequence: CASSPQGPTDTQYF.

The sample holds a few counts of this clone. The CDR3 spells CASRDRGHQPQHF. In DNA form, the CDR3 reads TGTGCCAGCAGGGACAGGGGGCATCAGCCCCAGCATTTT. The chain has TRBV6-6 and TRBJ1-5; TRBD1 aligns across 11 bases. V dropped 6 bases and J dropped 5; count of bases not matched to a gene: 0. The CDR3 has 13 amino acids. The V gene's germline CDR1 is MNHNY and CDR2 SVGAGI (reference sequence).

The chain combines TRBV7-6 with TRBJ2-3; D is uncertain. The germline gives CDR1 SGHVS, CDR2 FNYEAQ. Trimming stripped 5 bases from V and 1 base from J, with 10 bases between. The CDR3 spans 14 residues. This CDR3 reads CASSGRGRTDTQYF. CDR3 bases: TGTGCCAGCAGCGGCCGCGGACGCACAGATACGCAGTATTTT.

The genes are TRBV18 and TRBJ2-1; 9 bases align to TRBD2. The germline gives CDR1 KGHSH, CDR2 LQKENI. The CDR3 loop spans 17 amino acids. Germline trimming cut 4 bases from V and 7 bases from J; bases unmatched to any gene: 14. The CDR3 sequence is CASSQGGTSLLRNEQFF. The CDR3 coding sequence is TGTGCCAGCTCACAAGGGGGGACTAGCCTTTTGAGGAATGAGCAGTTCTTC.